This T cell receptor (beta chain) was sequenced in a study of Tregs in tolerant kidney transplant recipients. Study findings and constraints: Activated donor B cell expansion appeared to reveal the most relevant donor-specific TCRbeta repertoire. No direct test of biological reproducibility was done here.

Notes on this clone: Antigen specificity is unknown.

The protocol was immunoSEQ multiplex PCR, while the TCRdb copy is restricted to in-frame clones and leaves out a portion. The sample gives around 78,000 clones, 85% to 95% of which show up once; 0.34% is in the top ten. This clonotype originated in a human donor who received a combined kidney and bone marrow transplant. The input for sequencing was Tregs from blood, taken before the transplant.

Written as DNA, the CDR3 is TGTGCCAGCAGCTTAGGGGCTAAAAAGGAAGAGACCCAGTACTTC. This translates into CASSLGAKKEETQYF. The chain is built from TRBV7-2 and TRBJ2-5; D is uncertain. Germline CDR1 is SGHTA and CDR2 is FQGNSA. Between the trimmed V and J ends, which lost 1 base and 3 bases, there was a span of 12 bases. This CDR3 has 15 amino acids.